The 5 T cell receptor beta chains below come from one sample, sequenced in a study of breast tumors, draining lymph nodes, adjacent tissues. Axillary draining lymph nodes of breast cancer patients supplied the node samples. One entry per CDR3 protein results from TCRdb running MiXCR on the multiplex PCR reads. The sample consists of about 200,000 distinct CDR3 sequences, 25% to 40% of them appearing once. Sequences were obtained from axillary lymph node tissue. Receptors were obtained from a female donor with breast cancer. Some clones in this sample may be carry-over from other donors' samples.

The CDR3 protein is CASSLRGDTSYNEQFF. As DNA, the CDR3 is TGTGCCAGCAGCTTAAGGGGGGACACCTCCTACAATGAGCAGTTCTTC. The chain links TRBV11-2 to TRBJ2-1; possibly TRBD1 or TRBD2 for D (6 bases each). The V end was cut by 2 bases, the J end by 0 bases, with 11 bases between. The CDR3 extends over 16 amino acids. Looked up from germline, CDR1 is SGHAT and CDR2 is FQNNGV. The full variable domain, completed using reference TRBV11-2 and TRBJ2-1, is EAGVAQSPRYKIIEKRQSVAFWCNPISGHATLYWYQQILGQGPKLLIQFQNNGVVDDSQLPKDRFSAERLKGVDSTLKIQPAKLEDSAVYLCASSLRGDTSYNEQFFGPGTRLTVL.

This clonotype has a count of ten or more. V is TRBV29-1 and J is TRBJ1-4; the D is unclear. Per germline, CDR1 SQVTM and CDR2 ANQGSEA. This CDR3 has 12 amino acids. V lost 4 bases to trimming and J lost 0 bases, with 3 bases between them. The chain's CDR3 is CSVGATNEKLFF. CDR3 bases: TGCAGCGTTGGAGCAACTAATGAAAAACTGTTTTTT.

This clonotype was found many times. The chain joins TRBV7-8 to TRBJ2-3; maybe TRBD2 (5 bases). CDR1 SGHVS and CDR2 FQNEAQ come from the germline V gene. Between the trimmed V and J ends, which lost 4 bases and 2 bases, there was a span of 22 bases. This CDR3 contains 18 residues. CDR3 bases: TGTGCCAGCAGCTCCCGATTTCCCCCGTCGGGATCCACAGATACGCAGTATTTT. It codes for CASSSRFPPSGSTDTQYF.

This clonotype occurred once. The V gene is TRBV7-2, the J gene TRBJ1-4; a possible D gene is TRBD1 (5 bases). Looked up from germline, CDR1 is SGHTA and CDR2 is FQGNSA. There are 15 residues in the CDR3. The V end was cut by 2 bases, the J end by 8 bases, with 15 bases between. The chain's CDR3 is CASSLRVGTSEKLFF. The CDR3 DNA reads TGTGCCAGCAGCTTAAGGGTGGGGACTAGCGAAAAACTGTTTTTT.

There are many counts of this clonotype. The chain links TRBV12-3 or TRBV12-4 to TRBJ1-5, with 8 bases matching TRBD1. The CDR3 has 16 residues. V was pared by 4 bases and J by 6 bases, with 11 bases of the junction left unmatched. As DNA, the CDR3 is TGTGCCAGCAGTTATACGGACAGGGAGGGGGTTCAGCCCCAGCATTTT. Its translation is CASSYTDREGVQPQHF.